A selection of T cell receptor beta chains follows, all from one sample in a study of blood T cell repertoires in COVID-19. TCRdb's table, derived via immunoSEQ multiplex PCR, lists solely in-frame clones and lacks some. The repertoire holds 40,000 to 45,000 clones, with roughly 92% as singletons. The specimen sequenced was peripheral blood. The receptors come from a middle-aged man with active COVID-19. Both conserved end residues are part of each CDR3. Fields, in order: V gene, J gene, clone size, D gene, CDR3 DNA, CDR3 protein. The D gene is left open where the match is weak. The listing skips clone size in some rows; elsewhere it reads once, few, many or a size class.

TRBV11-2	TRBJ1-5	NA	NA	TGTGCCAGCAGCTTAGATCAGCAGGCCCGCAATCAGCCCCAGCATTTT	CASSLDQQARNQPQHF
TRBV20-1	TRBJ2-1	NA	NA	TGCAGTGCTAGTAAACTAGTCGATGAGCAGTTCTTC	CSASKLVDEQFF
TRBV10-3	TRBJ1-1	NA	NA	TGTGCCATCAGGGGGGAGGCGAACACTGAAGCTTTCTTT	CAIRGEANTEAFF
TRBV30	TRBJ2-2	NA	TRBD2	TGTGCCTGGGGGGGGATAGCGGGAGCGAGCACCGGGGAGCTGTTTTTT	CAWGGIAGASTGELFF
TRBV5-1	TRBJ1-6	NA	NA	TGCGCCAGCAGCTTGGAAGGGGGTAGACAGAATTCACCCCTCCACTTT	CASSLEGGRQNSPLHF
TRBV6-5	TRBJ1-5	NA	TRBD1	TGTGCCAGCAGTTTGGACAGGGGAGGCAATCAGCCCCAGCATTTT	CASSLDRGGNQPQHF
TRBV4-1	TRBJ1-3	NA	NA	TGCGCCAGCAGCCAGGAGGGACGGGGACGTGGAAACACCATATATTTT	CASSQEGRGRGNTIYF
TRBV21-1	TRBJ1-5	NA	NA	TGTGCCAGCAGCCACAGGGGGCGTCAGCCCCAGCATTTT	CASSHRGRQPQHF
TRBV28	TRBJ1-1	few	TRBD1	TGTGCCAGCAGTACGGGACAGAGGAACACTGAAGCTTTCTTT	CASSTGQRNTEAFF
TRBV5-1	TRBJ2-7	NA	NA	TGCGCCAGCAGCACCGGGGACTCCCGGGCGGGCTACGAGCAGTACTTC	CASSTGDSRAGYEQYF
TRBV11-2	TRBJ2-7	once	NA	TGTGCCAGCAGCTCTAACACAGTCGGATCAGACTTC	CASSSNTVGSDF
TRBV5-6	TRBJ2-1	NA	NA	TGTGCCAGCAGCCCCTTTAGCGGCAATGAGCAGTTCTTC	CASSPFSGNEQFF
TRBV27	TRBJ1-2	NA	NA	TGTGCCAGCAAATCCCAGGGGACCTATGGCTACACCTTC	CASKSQGTYGYTF
TRBV19	TRBJ1-1	NA	TRBD1	TGTGCCAGTAGCGGGACAGTGAACACTGAAGCTTTCTTT	CASSGTVNTEAFF
TRBV7-3	TRBJ2-2	NA	NA	TGTGCCAGCAGCTTTCTCGGGGCGAACACCGGGGAGCTGTTTTTT	CASSFLGANTGELFF
TRBV11-2	TRBJ2-5	NA	TRBD1	TGTGCCAGCAGCTTAGAGACAGGGGAAGAGACCCAGTACTTC	CASSLETGEETQYF
TRBV6-4	TRBJ2-3	once	TRBD1	TGTGCCAGCAGTGTTCAGGGGGCGCCAGTAGATACGCAGTATTTT	CASSVQGAPVDTQYF
TRBV19	TRBJ1-5	NA	NA	TGTGCCAGTACCCCACCCGTCGGGGTAGGCAATCAGCCCCAGCATTTT	CASTPPVGVGNQPQHF
TRBV6-6	TRBJ2-3	NA	TRBD2	TGTGCCAGCAGGACTAGCGGGGTCTCAGATACGCAGTATTTT	CASRTSGVSDTQYF
TRBV2	TRBJ1-2	NA	TRBD1	TGTGCCAGCAGTGGGGACAGGACCGGCTACACCTTC	CASSGDRTGYTF
TRBV10-2	TRBJ2-2	NA	NA	TGCGCCAGCAGAGCCCTCCCCGGGGAGCTGTTTTTT	CASRALPGELFF
TRBV6-5	TRBJ1-2	NA	NA	TGTGCCAGCAAACAGGGAGCGGAGGAAGGCTACACCTTC	CASKQGAEEGYTF
TRBV6-5	TRBJ1-2	NA	TRBD1	TGTGCCAGCCTATCCGGGACAGGGGCGGGCTACACCTTC	CASLSGTGAGYTF
TRBV10-1	TRBJ1-1	NA	NA	TGCGCCAGCAGTGACGCAGGGTTGGACACTGAAGCTTTCTTT	CASSDAGLDTEAFF
TRBV27	TRBJ2-7	NA	NA	TGTGCCAGCAGTCGCCCCAGGGGCTACGAGCAGTACTTC	CASSRPRGYEQYF
TRBV28	TRBJ2-3	NA	TRBD2	TGTGCCAGCAGTTCCCGACTAGCGGGGTTCACAGATACGCAGTATTTT	CASSSRLAGFTDTQYF
TRBV19	TRBJ2-2	NA	TRBD1	TGTGCCAGTAGTATCCGAACGACAGGGATGAACACCGGGGAGCTGTTTTTT	CASSIRTTGMNTGELFF
TRBV3-1/TRBV3-2	TRBJ2-1	NA	TRBD2	TGTGCCAGCACTACGACTAGCGGGGTATCCTACAATGAGCAGTTCTTC	CASTTTSGVSYNEQFF
TRBV20-1	TRBJ2-7	NA	NA	TGCAGTGCGAATATCCGGGACTCCGTCTTC	CSANIRDSVF
TRBV18	TRBJ2-2	few	TRBD1	TGTGCCAGCTCACCACGTGGCAGGGGGCAATTGAACACCGGGGAGCTGTTTTTT	CASSPRGRGQLNTGELFF
TRBV21-1	TRBJ2-5	NA	NA	TGTGCCAGCAGCAAAGATGGGGGCCCCCAAGCCACCCAGTACTTC	CASSKDGGPQATQYF
TRBV30	TRBJ2-5	NA	TRBD2	TGTGCCTCTTCCGGGGGGGAGACCCAGTACTTC	CASSGGETQYF
TRBV5-8	TRBJ2-3	NA	TRBD2	TGTGCCAGCAGCTTGGCCCTGACTAGCGGGAATCTCACAGATACGCAGTATTTT	CASSLALTSGNLTDTQYF
TRBV7-3	TRBJ2-5	NA	NA	TGTGCCAGCAGCTTAAGAGGAGCGGCCCAACAAGAGACCCAGTACTTC	CASSLRGAAQQETQYF
TRBV14	TRBJ2-7	NA	NA	TGTGCCAGCAGCCAAGGGGTCCCAGGGTGGGATTCCTCCTACGAGCAGTACTTC	CASSQGVPGWDSSYEQYF
TRBV29-1	TRBJ2-6	NA	TRBD1	TGCAGCGTTCTTCGGACAGGGAAAGGGGCCAACGTCCTGACTTTC	CSVLRTGKGANVLTF
TRBV10-3	TRBJ1-2	NA	TRBD1	TGTGCCATCGGACCGGGACAGGGTGTAAGTGGCTACACCTTC	CAIGPGQGVSGYTF
TRBV28	TRBJ2-1	NA	TRBD2	TGTGCCAGCAGTCCCCGACTAGCGGGGGACAATGAGCAGTTCTTC	CASSPRLAGDNEQFF
TRBV2	TRBJ2-5	NA	NA	TGTGCCAGCAGTGATGGGGGCGAGACCCAGTACTTC	CASSDGGETQYF
TRBV9	TRBJ1-5	NA	NA	TGTGCCAGCCCGGCGGGGGGCCCTCATCAGCCCCAGCATTTT	CASPAGGPHQPQHF
TRBV5-1	TRBJ1-2	NA	TRBD1	TGCGCCAGCAGGGAGGGACAGCCAGATTTAGCTAACTATGGCTACACCTTC	CASREGQPDLANYGYTF
TRBV28	TRBJ2-7	NA	TRBD1	TGTGCCAGCAGTCGCTACGGGACAGCCTCCTACGAGCAGTACTTC	CASSRYGTASYEQYF
TRBV2	TRBJ2-1	NA	TRBD2	TGTGCCAGCACCCCGTCCCGACTAGCGGGGGGCTACAATGAGCAGTTCTTC	CASTPSRLAGGYNEQFF
TRBV19	TRBJ2-2	NA	TRBD1	TGTGCCGGCCAGACAGGGTACACCGGGGAGCTGTTTTTT	CAGQTGYTGELFF
TRBV21-1	TRBJ2-1	NA	NA	TGTGCCAGCAGCAGAGATAGCGCTGGATACAATGAGCAGTTCTTC	CASSRDSAGYNEQFF
TRBV6-5	TRBJ1-1	once	TRBD1	TGTGCCAGCAGCCCACAGGGGTATGGGGCTTTCTTT	CASSPQGYGAFF
TRBV5-8	TRBJ1-5	NA	TRBD1	TGTGCCAGCAGCTTGTTGGCGGGACAGGGGGATCAGCCCCAGCATTTT	CASSLLAGQGDQPQHF
TRBV5-6	TRBJ2-1	NA	NA	TGTGCCAGCAGCCGTCTTAGACGGAGCTCCTACAATGAGCAGTTCTTC	CASSRLRRSSYNEQFF
TRBV7-2	TRBJ2-7	NA	NA	TGTGCCAGCAGTTCCGTTGGGGGAGGCTCCTACGAGCAGTACTTC	CASSSVGGGSYEQYF
TRBV2	TRBJ1-2	NA	NA	TGTGCCAGCAGTGACAACGGAGCCTATGGCTACACCTTC	CASSDNGAYGYTF
TRBV19	TRBJ2-1	once	TRBD1	TGTGCCAGTAGCCCCCGCCACACAGGGGGTTTTCGTAATGAGCAGTTCTTC	CASSPRHTGGFRNEQFF
TRBV11-2	TRBJ2-7	NA	TRBD2	TGTGCCAGCAGCACACGACTAGCGGGAGTCGACGAGCAGTACTTC	CASSTRLAGVDEQYF